The following is a TCR beta chain sequence with its context. These data are taken from a study of T cell changes during pregnancy in multiple sclerosis. Germline V gene data show CDR1 as SQVTM and CDR2 as ANQGSEA. Trimming left V 3 bases short and J 5 bases short, with 8 bases between. CDR3 length: 12 amino acids. The table came from immunoSEQ multiplex PCR; TCRdb's copy has only in-frame clones and leaves some out. The sample carries about 40,000 clones, about 90% recorded once. The chain carries TRBV29-1 and TRBJ2-1; maybe TRBD1 (6 bases). The clonotype originates from a female donor with multiple sclerosis, enrolled in a pregnancy study. Sequencing used CD4+ T cells from peripheral blood mononuclear cells, obtained before pregnancy. This CDR3 is CSVEGAHNEQFF. CDR3 DNA sequence: TGCAGCGTTGAGGGGGCCCACAATGAGCAGTTCTTC.